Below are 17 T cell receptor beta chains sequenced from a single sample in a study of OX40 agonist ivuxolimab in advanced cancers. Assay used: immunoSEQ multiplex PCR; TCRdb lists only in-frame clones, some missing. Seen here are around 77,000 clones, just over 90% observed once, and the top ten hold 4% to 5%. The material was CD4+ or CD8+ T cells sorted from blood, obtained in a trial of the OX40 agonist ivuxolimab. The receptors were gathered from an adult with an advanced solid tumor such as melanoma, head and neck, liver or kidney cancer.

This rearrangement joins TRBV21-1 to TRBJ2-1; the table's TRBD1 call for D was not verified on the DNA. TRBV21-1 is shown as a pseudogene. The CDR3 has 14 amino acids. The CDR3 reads CASSKASRGCKQFF. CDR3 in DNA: TGTGCCAGCAGCAAAGCGTCCAGGGGGTGTAAGCAGTTCTTC.

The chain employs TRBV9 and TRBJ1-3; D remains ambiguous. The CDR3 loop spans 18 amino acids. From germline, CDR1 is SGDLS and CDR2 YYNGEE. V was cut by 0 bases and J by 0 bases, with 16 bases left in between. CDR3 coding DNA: TGTGCCAGCAGCGTAGGGCCGGCCGCTATACCCTCTGGAAACACCATATATTTT. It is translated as CASSVGPAAIPSGNTIYF.

CDR3 loop: CASSLIAGDEQFF. The CDR3 DNA reads TGCGCCAGCAGCTTGATTGCGGGCGATGAGCAGTTCTTC. The chain recombines TRBV5-1 with TRBJ2-1, with a possible D match to TRBD2 (5 bases). Trimming cost V 1 base and J 8 bases, with 10 bases left between them. Germline values: CDR1 SGHRS, CDR2 YFSETQ. There are 13 residues in the CDR3.

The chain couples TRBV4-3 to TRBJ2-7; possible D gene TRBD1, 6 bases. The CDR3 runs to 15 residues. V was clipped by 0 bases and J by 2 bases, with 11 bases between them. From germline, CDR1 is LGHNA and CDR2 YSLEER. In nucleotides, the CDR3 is TGCGCCAGCAGCCAAGAATGGCAGGGGACCTACGAGCAGTACTTC. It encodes CASSQEWQGTYEQYF.

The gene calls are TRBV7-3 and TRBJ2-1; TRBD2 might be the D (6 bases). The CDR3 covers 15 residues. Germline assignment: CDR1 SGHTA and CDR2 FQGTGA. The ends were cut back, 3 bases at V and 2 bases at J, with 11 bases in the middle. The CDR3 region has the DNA TGTGCCAGCAGCTTGGGAGCGGGTACCTACAATGAGCAGTTCTTC. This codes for CASSLGAGTYNEQFF.

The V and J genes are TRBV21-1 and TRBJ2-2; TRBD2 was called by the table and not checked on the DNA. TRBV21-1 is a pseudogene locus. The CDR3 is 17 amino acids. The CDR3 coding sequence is TGTGCCAGCAGCAAAGAAAGCGGGAGCGGTTTAGGCGGGGAGCTGTTTTTT. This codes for CASSKESGSGLGGELFF.

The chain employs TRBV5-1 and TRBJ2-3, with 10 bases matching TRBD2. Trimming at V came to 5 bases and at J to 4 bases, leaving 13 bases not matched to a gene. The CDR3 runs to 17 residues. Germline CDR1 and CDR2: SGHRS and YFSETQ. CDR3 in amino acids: CASRLTLAGAGADTQYF. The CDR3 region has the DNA TGCGCCAGCAGACTCACTCTAGCGGGAGCTGGGGCAGATACGCAGTATTTT.

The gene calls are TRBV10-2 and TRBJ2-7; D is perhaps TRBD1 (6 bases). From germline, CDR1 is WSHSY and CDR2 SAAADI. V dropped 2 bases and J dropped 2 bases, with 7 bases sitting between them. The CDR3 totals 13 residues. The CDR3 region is CASSEQGTYEQYF. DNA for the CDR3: TGCGCCAGCAGTGAGCAGGGGACCTACGAGCAGTACTTC.

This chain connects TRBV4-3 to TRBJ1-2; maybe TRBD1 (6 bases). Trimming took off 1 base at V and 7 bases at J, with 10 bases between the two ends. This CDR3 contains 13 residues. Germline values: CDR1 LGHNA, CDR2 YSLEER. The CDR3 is CASSQVQGGGYTF. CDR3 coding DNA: TGCGCCAGCAGCCAAGTACAGGGAGGTGGCTACACCTTC.

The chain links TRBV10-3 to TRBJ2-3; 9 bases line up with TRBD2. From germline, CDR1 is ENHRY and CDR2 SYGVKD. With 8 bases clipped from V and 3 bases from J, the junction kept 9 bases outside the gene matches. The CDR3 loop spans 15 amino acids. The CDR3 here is CAIQSPAGGTDTQYF. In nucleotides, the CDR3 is TGTGCCATCCAGAGTCCAGCGGGAGGAACAGATACGCAGTATTTT.

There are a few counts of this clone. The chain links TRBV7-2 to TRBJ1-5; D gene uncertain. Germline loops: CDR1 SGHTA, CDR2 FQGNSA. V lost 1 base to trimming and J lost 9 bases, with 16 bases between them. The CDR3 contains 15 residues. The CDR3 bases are TGTGCCAGCAGCTTAGGGTCAGACCCAGCCCGGCCCCAGCATTTT. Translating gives CASSLGSDPARPQHF.

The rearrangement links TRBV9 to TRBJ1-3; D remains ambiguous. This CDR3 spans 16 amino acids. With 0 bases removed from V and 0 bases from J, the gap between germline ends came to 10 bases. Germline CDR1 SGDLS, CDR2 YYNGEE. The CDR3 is CASSVDLSFSGNTIYF. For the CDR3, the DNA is TGTGCCAGCAGCGTAGACCTAAGCTTCTCTGGAAACACCATATATTTT. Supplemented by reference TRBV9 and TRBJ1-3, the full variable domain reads DSGVTQTPKHLITATGQRVTLRCSPRSGDLSVYWYQQSLDQGLQFLIQYYNGEERAKGNILERFSAQQFPDLHSELNLSSLELGDSALYFCASSVDLSFSGNTIYFGEGSWLTVV.

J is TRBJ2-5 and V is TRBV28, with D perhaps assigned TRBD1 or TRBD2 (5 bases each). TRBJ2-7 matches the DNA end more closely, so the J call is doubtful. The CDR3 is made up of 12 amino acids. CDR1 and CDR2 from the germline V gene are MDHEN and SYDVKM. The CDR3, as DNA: TGTGCCGTTCGGGGCGGACACTACGAGCAGTACTTC. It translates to CAVRGGHYEQYF.

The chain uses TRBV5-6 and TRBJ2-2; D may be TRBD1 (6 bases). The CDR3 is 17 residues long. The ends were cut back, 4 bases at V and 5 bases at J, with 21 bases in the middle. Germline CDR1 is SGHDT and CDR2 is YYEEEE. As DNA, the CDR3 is TGTGCCAGCAGCCTTTACAAACAGGGTTTGACTACCGGGGAGCTGTTTTTT. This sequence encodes CASSLYKQGLTTGELFF.

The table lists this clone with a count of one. The CDR3 here is CASSSVTSRAKNIQYF. The CDR3 DNA follows: TGTGCCAGCAGTTCCGTGACTAGCCGAGCCAAAAACATTCAGTACTTC. The rearrangement joins TRBV28 to TRBJ2-4; 7 bases line up with TRBD2. The germline V gene encodes CDR1 MDHEN and CDR2 SYDVKM. V lost 4 bases to trimming and J lost 0 bases; unmatched junction nucleotides: 6. The CDR3 extends over 16 amino acids.

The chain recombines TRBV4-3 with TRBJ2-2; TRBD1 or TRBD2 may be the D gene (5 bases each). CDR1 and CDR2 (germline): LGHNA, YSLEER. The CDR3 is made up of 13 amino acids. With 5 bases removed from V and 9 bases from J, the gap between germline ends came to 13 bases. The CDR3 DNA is TGCGCCAGCAGCTTTCACTCGGGGCGGGAGCTGTTTTTT. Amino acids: CASSFHSGRELFF.

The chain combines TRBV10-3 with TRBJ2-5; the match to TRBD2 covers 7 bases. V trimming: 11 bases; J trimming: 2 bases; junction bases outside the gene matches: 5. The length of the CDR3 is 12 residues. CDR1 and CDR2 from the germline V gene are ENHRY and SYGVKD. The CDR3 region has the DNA TGTGCCGTCCGGGGGGAGCAAGAGACCCAGTACTTC. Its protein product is CAVRGEQETQYF.